This T cell receptor beta chain was captured in a study of resident and recirculating memory T cells in vitiligo. TCRdb's copy holds only in-frame clones and misses some; the assay was immunoSEQ multiplex PCR. The sample carries 72,000 or so clones, about 90% recorded once. The trim removed 5 bases at V and 8 bases at J, leaving 13 bases unmatched. Germline V gene data show CDR1 as SGHTA and CDR2 as FQGNSA. The CDR3 spans 16 residues. The chain employs TRBV7-2 and TRBJ1-4; 8 nucleotides match TRBD1. Sequencing input: blood. The TCR originated in a male donor with vitiligo. CDR3 in amino acids: CASSRDPTGVGEKLFF. For the CDR3, the DNA is TGTGCCAGCAGCCGAGACCCGACAGGGGTGGGGGAAAAACTGTTTTTT.